These T cell receptor beta chains were read from a single sample in a study of blood T cells in healthy people across ages. One entry per CDR3 protein results from TCRdb running MiXCR on the 5' RACE reads. The data hold 700,000 to 950,000 distinct CDR3 sequences, with about 62% observed a single time. The sample taken for sequencing was blood. The source of these receptors is a man between 25 and 39 years old in good health. CDR3s include the opening cysteine and the closing phenylalanine or tryptophan. The order of the fields is J gene, D gene, clone size, V gene, CDR3 protein, CDR3 DNA. A D gene is named only where the DNA matches it firmly. For some rows the clone size is stated as once, few or many, or as a class when expanded; others skip it.

j_gene: TRBJ2-7
d_gene: TRBD2
abundance: once
v_gene: TRBV4-2
CDR3aa: CASSQGAGVVYEQYF
CDR3nt: TGTGCCAGCAGCCAAGGCGCGGGAGTCGTTTACGAGCAGTACTTC

j_gene: TRBJ2-2
d_gene: TRBD1
abundance: few
v_gene: TRBV4-3
CDR3aa: CASSLFNSGTGGTGELFF
CDR3nt: TGCGCCAGCAGCCTATTCAACTCCGGGACAGGGGGGACCGGGGAGCTGTTTTTT

j_gene: TRBJ2-7
d_gene: TRBD2
abundance: NA
v_gene: TRBV10-3
CDR3aa: CAISELAGSYEQYF
CDR3nt: TGTGCCATCAGTGAACTAGCGGGCTCCTACGAGCAGTACTTC

j_gene: TRBJ1-1
d_gene: NA
abundance: NA
v_gene: TRBV9
CDR3aa: CASSGTSTSTEAFF
CDR3nt: TGTGCCAGCAGCGGGACCTCCACGTCCACTGAAGCTTTCTTT

j_gene: TRBJ1-6
d_gene: NA
abundance: few
v_gene: TRBV7-2
CDR3aa: CASSIRGSYNSPLHF
CDR3nt: TGTGCCAGCAGCATCAGGGGATCCTATAATTCACCCCTCCACTTT

j_gene: TRBJ2-3
d_gene: NA
abundance: few
v_gene: TRBV9
CDR3aa: CASSARGGSTDTQYF
CDR3nt: TGTGCCAGCAGCGCCCGAGGGGGGAGCACAGATACGCAGTATTTT

j_gene: TRBJ1-5
d_gene: NA
abundance: NA
v_gene: TRBV12-3/TRBV12-4
CDR3aa: CASSMTDNQPQHF
CDR3nt: TGTGCCAGCAGCATGACAGACAATCAGCCCCAGCATTTT

j_gene: TRBJ1-6
d_gene: NA
abundance: NA
v_gene: TRBV20-1
CDR3aa: CSARVDHYNSPLHF
CDR3nt: TGCAGTGCTAGGGTTGACCACTATAATTCACCCCTCCACTTT

j_gene: TRBJ2-5
d_gene: TRBD2
abundance: NA
v_gene: TRBV15
CDR3aa: CATSRGTRQETQYF
CDR3nt: TGTGCCACCAGCAGAGGGACTAGGCAAGAGACCCAGTACTTC

j_gene: TRBJ2-5
d_gene: TRBD2
abundance: NA
v_gene: TRBV29-1
CDR3aa: CSVDPILTSGRRETQYF
CDR3nt: TGCAGCGTTGACCCTATACTCACTAGCGGGAGAAGAGAGACCCAGTACTTC

j_gene: TRBJ2-7
d_gene: NA
abundance: NA
v_gene: TRBV15
CDR3aa: CATTLDTYNEQYF
CDR3nt: TGTGCCACCACCCTGGACACTTACAATGAGCAGTACTTC

j_gene: TRBJ2-1
d_gene: TRBD2
abundance: NA
v_gene: TRBV11-2
CDR3aa: CASSLDLGGSSYNEQFF
CDR3nt: TGTGCCAGCAGCTTAGATCTTGGCGGGAGCTCCTACAATGAGCAGTTCTTC

j_gene: TRBJ2-1
d_gene: TRBD2
abundance: few
v_gene: TRBV27
CDR3aa: CASSLSGSGYNEQFF
CDR3nt: TGTGCCAGCAGTTTAAGCGGGAGTGGTTACAATGAGCAGTTCTTC

j_gene: TRBJ2-7
d_gene: TRBD1
abundance: few
v_gene: TRBV12-3/TRBV12-4
CDR3aa: CAIGTDSYEQYF
CDR3nt: TGTGCCATCGGGACAGACTCCTACGAGCAGTACTTC

j_gene: TRBJ2-7
d_gene: NA
abundance: NA
v_gene: TRBV11-2
CDR3aa: CASSWSSAVYNEQYF
CDR3nt: TGTGCCAGCAGCTGGTCTAGCGCGGTTTACAATGAGCAGTACTTC

j_gene: TRBJ2-4
d_gene: TRBD1
abundance: few
v_gene: TRBV20-1
CDR3aa: CSVPPGTGGNIQYF
CDR3nt: TGCAGTGTCCCTCCCGGGACAGGGGGTAACATTCAGTACTTC

j_gene: TRBJ2-7
d_gene: TRBD1
abundance: NA
v_gene: TRBV10-3
CDR3aa: CAISEFEGQGYEQYF
CDR3nt: TGTGCCATCAGTGAGTTTGAAGGACAGGGTTACGAGCAGTACTTC

j_gene: TRBJ1-1
d_gene: NA
abundance: NA
v_gene: TRBV28
CDR3aa: CASNEPSDGRTEAFF
CDR3nt: TGTGCCAGCAATGAGCCGAGCGATGGGCGGACTGAAGCTTTCTTT

j_gene: TRBJ1-2
d_gene: NA
abundance: few
v_gene: TRBV30
CDR3aa: CAWSPQGLGGYTF
CDR3nt: TGTGCCTGGAGTCCCCAGGGGCTGGGAGGCTACACCTTC

j_gene: TRBJ2-2
d_gene: TRBD2
abundance: NA
v_gene: TRBV6-2/TRBV6-3
CDR3aa: CASSSRPRASGGLNTGELFF
CDR3nt: TGTGCCAGCAGTTCCCGTCCTCGGGCTAGCGGGGGACTGAACACCGGGGAGCTGTTTTTT

j_gene: TRBJ2-1
d_gene: NA
abundance: few
v_gene: TRBV4-1
CDR3aa: CASSKGATDEQFF
CDR3nt: TGCGCCAGCAGCAAGGGTGCCACGGATGAGCAGTTCTTC

j_gene: TRBJ2-1
d_gene: NA
abundance: few
v_gene: TRBV29-1
CDR3aa: CSVTSSALYNEQFF
CDR3nt: TGCAGCGTTACATCCTCCGCCCTCTACAATGAGCAGTTCTTC

j_gene: TRBJ1-1
d_gene: NA
abundance: NA
v_gene: TRBV10-3
CDR3aa: CAISGKSPEAFF
CDR3nt: TGTGCCATCAGTGGGAAGTCCCCTGAAGCTTTCTTT

j_gene: TRBJ2-7
d_gene: TRBD1
abundance: NA
v_gene: TRBV29-1
CDR3aa: CSGGQGNYEQYF
CDR3nt: TGCAGCGGGGGACAGGGAAACTACGAGCAGTACTTC

j_gene: TRBJ2-7
d_gene: NA
abundance: NA
v_gene: TRBV28
CDR3aa: CASLGEQYF
CDR3nt: TGTGCCAGCTTGGGCGAGCAGTACTTC

j_gene: TRBJ1-2
d_gene: NA
abundance: NA
v_gene: TRBV10-3
CDR3aa: CAIRGDGQDYGYTF
CDR3nt: TGTGCCATCAGGGGGGACGGGCAGGACTATGGCTACACCTTC

j_gene: TRBJ2-7
d_gene: NA
abundance: NA
v_gene: TRBV4-2
CDR3aa: CASSPSSVSYEQYF
CDR3nt: TGTGCCAGCAGCCCCTCTAGCGTTAGCTACGAGCAGTACTTC

j_gene: TRBJ2-7
d_gene: TRBD2
abundance: NA
v_gene: TRBV6-1
CDR3aa: CASSEVSGVYEQYF
CDR3nt: TGTGCCAGCAGTGAAGTTAGCGGGGTTTACGAGCAGTACTTC

j_gene: TRBJ2-7
d_gene: TRBD1
abundance: NA
v_gene: TRBV20-1
CDR3aa: CSAEAEQGFHEQYF
CDR3nt: TGCAGTGCGGAGGCAGAACAGGGGTTCCACGAGCAGTACTTC